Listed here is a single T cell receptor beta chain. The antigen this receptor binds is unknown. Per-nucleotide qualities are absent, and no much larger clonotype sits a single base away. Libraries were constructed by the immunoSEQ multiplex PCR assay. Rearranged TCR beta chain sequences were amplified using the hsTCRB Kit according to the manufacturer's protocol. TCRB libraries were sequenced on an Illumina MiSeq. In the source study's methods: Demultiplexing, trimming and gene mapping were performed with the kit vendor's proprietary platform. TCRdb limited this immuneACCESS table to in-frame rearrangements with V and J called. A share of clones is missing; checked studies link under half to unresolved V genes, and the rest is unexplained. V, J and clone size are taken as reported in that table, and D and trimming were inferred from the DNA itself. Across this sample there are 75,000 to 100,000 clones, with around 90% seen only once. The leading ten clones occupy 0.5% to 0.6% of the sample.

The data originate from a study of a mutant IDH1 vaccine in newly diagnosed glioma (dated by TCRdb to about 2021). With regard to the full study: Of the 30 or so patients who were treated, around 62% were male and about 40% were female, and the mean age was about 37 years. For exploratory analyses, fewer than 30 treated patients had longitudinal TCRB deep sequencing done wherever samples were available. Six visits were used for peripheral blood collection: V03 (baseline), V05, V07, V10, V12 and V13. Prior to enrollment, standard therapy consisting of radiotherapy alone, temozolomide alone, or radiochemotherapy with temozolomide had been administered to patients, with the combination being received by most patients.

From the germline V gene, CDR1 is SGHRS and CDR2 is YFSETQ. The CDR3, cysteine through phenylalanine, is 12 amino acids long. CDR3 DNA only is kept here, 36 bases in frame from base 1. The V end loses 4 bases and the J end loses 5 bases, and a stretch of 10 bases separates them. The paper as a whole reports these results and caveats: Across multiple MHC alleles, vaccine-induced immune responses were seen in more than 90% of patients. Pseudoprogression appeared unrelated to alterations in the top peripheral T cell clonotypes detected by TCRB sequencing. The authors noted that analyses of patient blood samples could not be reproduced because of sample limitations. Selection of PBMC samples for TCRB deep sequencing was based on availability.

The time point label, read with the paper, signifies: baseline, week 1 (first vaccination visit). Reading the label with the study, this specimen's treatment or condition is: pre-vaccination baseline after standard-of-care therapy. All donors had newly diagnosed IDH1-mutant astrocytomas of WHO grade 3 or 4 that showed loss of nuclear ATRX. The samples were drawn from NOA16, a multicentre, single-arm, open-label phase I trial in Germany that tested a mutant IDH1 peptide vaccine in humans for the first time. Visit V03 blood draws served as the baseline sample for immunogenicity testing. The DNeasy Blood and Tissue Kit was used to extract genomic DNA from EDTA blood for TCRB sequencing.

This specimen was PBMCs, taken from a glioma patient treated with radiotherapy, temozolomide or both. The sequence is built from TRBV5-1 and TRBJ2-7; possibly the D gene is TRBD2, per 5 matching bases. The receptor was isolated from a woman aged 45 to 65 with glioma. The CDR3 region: CASSHPGDEQYF. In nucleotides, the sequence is TGCGCCAGCAGCCACCCCGGGGACGAGCAGTACTTC.